A selection of T cell receptor beta chains follows, all from one sample in a study of T cell responses to AZD1222 COVID-19 vaccine. The repertoire was sequenced with immunoSEQ multiplex PCR; TCRdb's copy has only in-frame clones and lacks some. Of about 130,000 clones in the sample, more than 85% were seen once. The starting material was peripheral blood, obtained on day 0 of AZD1222 vaccination. The receptors come from an adult in good health. The CDR3 runs from the conserved cysteine through the conserved F or W. The order of the fields is J gene, D gene, clone size, CDR3 length, V gene, CDR3 DNA, CDR3 protein. The D gene is left open where the match is weak. Size values are once, few and many counts, or a class for expanded clones, and some rows have none.

J: TRBJ2-1
D: -
size: -
length: 14
V: TRBV30
DNA: TGTGCCTGGGAAGGCCTCAGTGGGTACAATGAGCAGTTCTTC
CDR3: CAWEGLSGYNEQFF

J: TRBJ2-1
D: -
size: -
length: 14
V: TRBV28
DNA: TGTGCCAGCAGTTTAGTTCTCTCCGGCAATGAGCAGTTCTTC
CDR3: CASSLVLSGNEQFF

J: TRBJ1-2
D: -
size: -
length: 13
V: TRBV7-9
DNA: TGTGCCAGCAGCACAGGGACAAGCTATGGCTACACCTTC
CDR3: CASSTGTSYGYTF

J: TRBJ2-2
D: -
size: -
length: 16
V: TRBV7-8
DNA: TGTGCCAGCAGCCGCTGGGACCCGAGCTTAGCGGGGGAGCTGTTTTTT
CDR3: CASSRWDPSLAGELFF

J: TRBJ2-2
D: TRBD2
size: -
length: 15
V: TRBV6-5
DNA: TGTGCCAGCAGTTACGGGATAGCGGGGAACGGGGAGCTGTTTTTT
CDR3: CASSYGIAGNGELFF

J: TRBJ2-1
D: -
size: -
length: 12
V: TRBV6-2/TRBV6-3
DNA: TGTGCCAGCAGCCCACAGGACAATGAGCAGTTCTTC
CDR3: CASSPQDNEQFF

J: TRBJ1-5
D: TRBD1
size: -
length: 16
V: TRBV15
DNA: TGTGCCACCAGCAGAGGACAGGGGGCGCCGGGTCAGCCCCAGCATTTT
CDR3: CATSRGQGAPGQPQHF

J: TRBJ1-2
D: -
size: few
length: 13
V: TRBV5-1
DNA: TGCGCCAGCAGCTTGGCACGGGTTTATGGCTACACCTTC
CDR3: CASSLARVYGYTF

J: TRBJ1-4
D: -
size: -
length: 14
V: TRBV6-5
DNA: TGTGCCAGCAGTTACGGACAGATTAATGAAAAACTGTTTTTT
CDR3: CASSYGQINEKLFF

J: TRBJ1-2
D: TRBD1
size: -
length: 15
V: TRBV4-1
DNA: TGCGCCAGCAGCCAAGTAGACAGGGCTAACTATGGCTACACCTTC
CDR3: CASSQVDRANYGYTF

J: TRBJ2-7
D: TRBD1
size: -
length: 15
V: TRBV15
DNA: TGTGCCACCAGCAGAGAGACAGGGGGGCTCTACGAGCAGTACTTC
CDR3: CATSRETGGLYEQYF

J: TRBJ2-7
D: -
size: -
length: 11
V: TRBV7-9
DNA: TGTGCCAGCAGCTTAAGGTACGAGCAGTACTTC
CDR3: CASSLRYEQYF

J: TRBJ2-2
D: -
size: -
length: 14
V: TRBV5-4
DNA: TGTGCCAGCAGCTTGGTGCAGGGGAGCGGGGAGCTGTTTTTT
CDR3: CASSLVQGSGELFF

J: TRBJ1-5
D: -
size: -
length: 12
V: TRBV18
DNA: TGTGCCAGCTCAACTAGGGATCAGCCCCAGCATTTT
CDR3: CASSTRDQPQHF

J: TRBJ2-4
D: -
size: once
length: 14
V: TRBV4-2
DNA: TGTGCCAGCAGCCAACAGGGAGCCAAAAACATTCAGTACTTC
CDR3: CASSQQGAKNIQYF

J: TRBJ2-2
D: -
size: -
length: 12
V: TRBV19
DNA: TGTGCCAGTAGTATATGGGGAAGGGAGCTGTTTTTT
CDR3: CASSIWGRELFF

J: TRBJ1-4
D: -
size: -
length: 17
V: TRBV15
DNA: TGTGCCACCAGCAGAGGGAGGACACACGCAACTAATGAAAAACTGTTTTTT
CDR3: CATSRGRTHATNEKLFF